This T cell receptor beta chain derives from a study of T-cell memory formation after mild COVID-19. This clonotype was detected a few times. The V end lost 2 bases, the J end lost 0 bases, and 14 bases lay between the germline ends. The V gene's germline CDR1 is LGHNT and CDR2 FRNRAP. The CDR3 totals 17 residues. TCRdb reprocessed the 5' RACE reads with MiXCR, giving one entry per CDR3 protein. The sample consists of 300,000 to 350,000 distinct CDR3 sequences, more than 13% of them appearing once. The receptor was derived from a man between 18 and 29 years old who had mild COVID-19 (a few samples of this study predate the infection). Cell type and time point are not known. Sequencing input: PBMCs or a T cell subset sorted from them (not recorded which). This chain links TRBV12-5 with TRBJ1-5; D not resolved. CDR3 residues: CASGLSLSSYSNQPQHF. DNA for the CDR3: TGTGCTAGTGGTTTGTCCCTATCGTCCTATAGCAATCAGCCCCAGCATTTT.